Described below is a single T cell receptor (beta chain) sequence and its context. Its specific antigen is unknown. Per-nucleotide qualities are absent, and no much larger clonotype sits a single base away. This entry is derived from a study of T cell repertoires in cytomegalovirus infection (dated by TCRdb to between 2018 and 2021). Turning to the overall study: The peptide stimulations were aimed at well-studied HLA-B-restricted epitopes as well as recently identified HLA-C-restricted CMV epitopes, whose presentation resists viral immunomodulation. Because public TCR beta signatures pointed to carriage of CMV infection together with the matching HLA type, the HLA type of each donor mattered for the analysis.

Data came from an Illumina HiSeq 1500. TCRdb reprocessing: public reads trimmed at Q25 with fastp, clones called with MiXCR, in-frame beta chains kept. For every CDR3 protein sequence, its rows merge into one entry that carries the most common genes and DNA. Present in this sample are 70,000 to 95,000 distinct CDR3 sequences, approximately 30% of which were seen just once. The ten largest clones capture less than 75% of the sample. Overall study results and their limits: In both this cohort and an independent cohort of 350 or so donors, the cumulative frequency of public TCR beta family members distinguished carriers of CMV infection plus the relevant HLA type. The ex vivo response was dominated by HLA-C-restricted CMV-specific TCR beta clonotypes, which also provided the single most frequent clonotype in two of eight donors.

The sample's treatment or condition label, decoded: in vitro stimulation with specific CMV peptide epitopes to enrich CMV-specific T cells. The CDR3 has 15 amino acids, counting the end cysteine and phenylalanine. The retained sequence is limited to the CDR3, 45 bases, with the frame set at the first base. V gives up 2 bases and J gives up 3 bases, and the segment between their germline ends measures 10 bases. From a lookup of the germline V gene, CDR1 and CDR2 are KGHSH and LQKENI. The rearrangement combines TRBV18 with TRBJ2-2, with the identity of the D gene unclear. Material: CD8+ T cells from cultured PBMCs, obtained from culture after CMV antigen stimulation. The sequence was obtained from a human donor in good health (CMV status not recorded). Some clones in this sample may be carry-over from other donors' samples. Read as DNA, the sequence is TGTGCCAGCTCACCAGTAAGGGCGGACACCGGGGAGCTGTTTTTT. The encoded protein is CASSPVRADTGELFF.